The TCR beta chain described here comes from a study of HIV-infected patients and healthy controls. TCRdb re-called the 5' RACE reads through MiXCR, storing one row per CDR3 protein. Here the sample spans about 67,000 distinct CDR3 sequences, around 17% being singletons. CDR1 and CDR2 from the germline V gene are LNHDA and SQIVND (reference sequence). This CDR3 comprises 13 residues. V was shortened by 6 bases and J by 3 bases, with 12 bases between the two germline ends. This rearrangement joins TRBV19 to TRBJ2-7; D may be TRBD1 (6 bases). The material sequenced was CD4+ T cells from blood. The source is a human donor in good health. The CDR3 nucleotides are TGTGCCAGTAGACCACAGGGCCTCTACGAGCAGTACTTC. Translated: CASRPQGLYEQYF.